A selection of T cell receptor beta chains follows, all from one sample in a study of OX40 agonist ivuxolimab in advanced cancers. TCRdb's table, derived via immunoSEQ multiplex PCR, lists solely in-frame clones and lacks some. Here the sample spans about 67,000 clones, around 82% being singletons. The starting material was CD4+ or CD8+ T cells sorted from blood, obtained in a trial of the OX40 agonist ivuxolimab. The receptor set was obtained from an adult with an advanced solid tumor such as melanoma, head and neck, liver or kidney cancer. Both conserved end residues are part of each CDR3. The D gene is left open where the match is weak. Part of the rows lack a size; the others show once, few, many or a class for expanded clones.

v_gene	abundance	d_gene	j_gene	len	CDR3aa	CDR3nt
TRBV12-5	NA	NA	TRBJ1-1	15	CASGLAPGGDTEAFF	TGTGCTAGTGGTTTGGCCCCCGGCGGGGACACTGAAGCTTTCTTT
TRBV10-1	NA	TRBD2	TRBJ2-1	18	CASSGSQAGGPSYNEQFF	TGCGCCAGCAGTGGATCCCAAGCGGGGGGGCCGTCCTACAATGAGCAGTTCTTC
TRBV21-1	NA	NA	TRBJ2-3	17	CASSKADRSPGTDTQYF	TGTGCCAGCAGCAAAGCCGACAGGTCCCCCGGCACAGATACGCAGTATTTT
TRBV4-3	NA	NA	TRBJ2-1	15	CASSQDLDWANEQFF	TGCGCCAGCAGCCAAGATCTGGACTGGGCCAATGAGCAGTTCTTC
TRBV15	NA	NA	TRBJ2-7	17	CATSRRLSGVTASEQYF	TGTGCCACCAGCAGACGACTCTCTGGGGTTACAGCGAGCGAGCAGTACTTC
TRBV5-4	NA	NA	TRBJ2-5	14	CASSLPGLQETQYF	TGTGCCAGCAGCCTCCCGGGGCTTCAAGAGACCCAGTACTTC
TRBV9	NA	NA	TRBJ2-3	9	CVDTDTQYF	TGTGTCGACACAGATACGCAGTATTTT
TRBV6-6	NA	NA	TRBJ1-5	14	CASSIQGSAQPQHF	TGTGCCAGCAGTATACAGGGTTCAGCGCAGCCCCAGCATTTT
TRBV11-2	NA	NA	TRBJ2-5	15	CASSLDLWLQETQYF	TGTGCCAGCAGCTTGGATCTGTGGCTCCAAGAGACCCAGTACTTC
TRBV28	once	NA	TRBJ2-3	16	CASSSPRGFGGYTQYF	TGTGCCAGCAGTTCCCCCCGGGGGTTTGGGGGATATACGCAGTATTTT
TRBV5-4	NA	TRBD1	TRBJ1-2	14	CASSLGQGNYGYTF	TGTGCCAGCAGCTTGGGACAGGGGAACTATGGCTACACCTTC
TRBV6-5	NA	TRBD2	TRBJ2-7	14	CASSTSGNSYEQYF	TGTGCCAGCAGTACTAGCGGGAACTCCTACGAGCAGTACTTC
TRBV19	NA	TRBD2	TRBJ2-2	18	CASSTQRGPFGGTGELFF	TGTGCCAGTAGTACACAGCGGGGGCCCTTTGGGGGGACCGGGGAGCTGTTTTTT
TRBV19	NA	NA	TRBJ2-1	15	CASLGGSGSYNEQFF	TGTGCCAGTCTGGGGGGAAGCGGATCCTACAATGAGCAGTTCTTC
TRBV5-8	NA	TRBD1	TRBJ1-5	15	CASSPGQGDNQPQHF	TGTGCCAGCAGCCCCGGACAGGGGGACAATCAGCCCCAGCATTTT
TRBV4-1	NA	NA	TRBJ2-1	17	CASSPTPGPYRDNEQFF	TGCGCCAGCAGCCCGACCCCGGGCCCTTATCGCGACAATGAGCAGTTCTTC
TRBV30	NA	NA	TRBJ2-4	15	CAWREGTSLKNIQYF	TGTGCCTGGAGGGAGGGAACATCGCTAAAAAACATTCAGTACTTC
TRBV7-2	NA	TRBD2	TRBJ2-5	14	CASSLGGSQETQYF	TGTGCCAGCAGCCTGGGAGGGTCTCAAGAGACCCAGTACTTC
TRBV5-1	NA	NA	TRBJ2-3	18	CASSLGRLGGESLDTQYF	TGCGCCAGCAGCTTGGGCCGTCTCGGCGGGGAATCTTTGGATACGCAGTATTTT
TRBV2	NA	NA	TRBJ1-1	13	CASSEEGWTEAFF	TGTGCCAGCAGTGAAGAGGGTTGGACTGAAGCTTTCTTT
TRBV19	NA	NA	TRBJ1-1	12	CASSPYRAEAFF	TGTGCCAGTAGTCCATACAGGGCTGAAGCTTTCTTT
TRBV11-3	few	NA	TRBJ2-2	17	CASSLDWGRESAGELFF	TGTGCCAGCAGCTTAGATTGGGGTAGAGAGAGCGCCGGGGAGCTGTTTTTT
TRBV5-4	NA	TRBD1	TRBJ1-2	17	CASSKGQGVNNYYGYTF	TGTGCCAGCAGCAAAGGACAGGGGGTGAACAACTACTATGGCTACACCTTC
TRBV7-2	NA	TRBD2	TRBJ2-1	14	CASSLELADNEQFF	TGTGCCAGCAGCTTAGAACTAGCGGACAATGAGCAGTTCTTC
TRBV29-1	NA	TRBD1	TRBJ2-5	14	CSVEYRGPQETQYF	TGCAGCGTGGAGTACAGGGGGCCTCAAGAGACCCAGTACTTC
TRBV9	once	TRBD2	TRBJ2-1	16	CASSPTGTSGYNEQFF	TGTGCCAGCAGCCCGACGGGGACTAGCGGGTACAATGAGCAGTTCTTC
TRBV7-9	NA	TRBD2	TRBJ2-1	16	CASSFTSGGAYNEQFF	TGTGCCAGCAGCTTCACTAGCGGGGGGGCCTACAATGAGCAGTTCTTC
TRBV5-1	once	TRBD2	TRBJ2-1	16	CASSTRGGSSYNEQFF	TGCGCCAGCAGCACTCGCGGGGGGAGCTCCTACAATGAGCAGTTCTTC
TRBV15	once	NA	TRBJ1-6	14	CATSLSTVNSPLHF	TGTGCCACCAGCCTCTCGACAGTTAATTCACCCCTCCACTTT
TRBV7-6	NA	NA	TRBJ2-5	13	CASSLEGGKTQYF	TGTGCCAGCAGCTTAGAGGGCGGGAAGACCCAGTACTTC
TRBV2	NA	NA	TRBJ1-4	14	CASSENRRNEKLFF	TGTGCCAGCAGTGAAAATCGTCGTAATGAAAAACTGTTTTTT
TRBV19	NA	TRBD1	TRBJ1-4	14	CASRRDRENEKLFF	TGTGCCAGTAGGCGGGACAGGGAAAACGAAAAACTGTTTTTT
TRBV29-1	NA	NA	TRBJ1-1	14	CSVEVGGLGTEAFF	TGCAGCGTTGAGGTGGGGGGACTGGGCACTGAAGCTTTCTTT
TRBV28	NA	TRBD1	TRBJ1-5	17	CASREPGQSYSNQPQHF	TGTGCCAGCAGAGAACCGGGACAGTCTTATAGCAATCAGCCCCAGCATTTT
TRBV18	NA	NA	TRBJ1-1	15	CASSPPSFVETEAFF	TGTGCCAGCTCACCGCCGTCGTTTGTGGAGACTGAAGCTTTCTTT
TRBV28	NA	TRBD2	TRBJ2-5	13	CATLAGGSETQYF	TGTGCCACGCTAGCGGGAGGGTCGGAGACCCAGTACTTC
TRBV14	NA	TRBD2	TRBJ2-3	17	CASSQDWSSGIADTQYF	TGTGCCAGCAGCCAAGATTGGTCTAGCGGGATCGCAGATACGCAGTATTTT
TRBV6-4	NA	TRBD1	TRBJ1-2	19	CASSPPTPRGPPPIYGYTF	TGTGCCAGCAGCCCCCCGACCCCCAGGGGGCCCCCCCCAATCTATGGCTACACCTTC
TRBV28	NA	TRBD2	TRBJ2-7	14	CASSWVAGAAEQYF	TGTGCCAGCAGTTGGGTAGCGGGAGCCGCCGAGCAGTACTTC
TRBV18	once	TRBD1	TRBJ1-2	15	CASSPPLTGGPGYTF	TGTGCCAGCTCACCACCCTTGACAGGGGGGCCCGGCTACACCTTC
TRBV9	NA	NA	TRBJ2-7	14	CASSVGSRVWEQYF	TGTGCCAGCAGCGTAGGATCCAGGGTGTGGGAGCAGTACTTC
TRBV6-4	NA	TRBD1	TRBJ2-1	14	CASAGDRSSGEQFF	TGTGCCAGCGCAGGGGACAGGTCGTCGGGTGAGCAGTTCTTC
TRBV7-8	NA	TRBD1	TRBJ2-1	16	CASSLALGQAYNEQFF	TGTGCCAGCAGCTTAGCGCTAGGACAGGCCTACAATGAGCAGTTCTTC
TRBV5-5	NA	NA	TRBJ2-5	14	CASSLWGTAGTQYF	TGTGCCAGCAGCTTGTGGGGAACAGCAGGGACCCAGTACTTC